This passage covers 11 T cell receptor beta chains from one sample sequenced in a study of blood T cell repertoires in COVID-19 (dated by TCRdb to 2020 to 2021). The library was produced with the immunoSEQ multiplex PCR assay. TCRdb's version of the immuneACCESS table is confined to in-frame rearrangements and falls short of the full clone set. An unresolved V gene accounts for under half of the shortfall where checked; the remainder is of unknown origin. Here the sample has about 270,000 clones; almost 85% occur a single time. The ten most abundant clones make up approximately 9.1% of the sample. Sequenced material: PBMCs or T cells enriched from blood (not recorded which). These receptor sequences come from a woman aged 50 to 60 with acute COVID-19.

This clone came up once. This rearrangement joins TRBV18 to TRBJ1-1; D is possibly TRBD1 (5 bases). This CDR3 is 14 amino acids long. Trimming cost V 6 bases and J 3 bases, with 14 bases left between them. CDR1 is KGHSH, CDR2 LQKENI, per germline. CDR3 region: CASSTRDGHTEAFF. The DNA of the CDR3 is TGTGCCAGCTCTACGCGGGACGGTCACACTGAAGCTTTCTTT.

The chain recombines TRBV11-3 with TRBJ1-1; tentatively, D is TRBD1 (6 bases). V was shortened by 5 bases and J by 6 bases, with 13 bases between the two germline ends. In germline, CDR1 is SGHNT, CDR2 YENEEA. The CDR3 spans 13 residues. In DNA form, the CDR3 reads TGTGCCAGCAGCCCTACCAGGGGATCTGAAGCTTTCTTT. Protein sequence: CASSPTRGSEAFF.

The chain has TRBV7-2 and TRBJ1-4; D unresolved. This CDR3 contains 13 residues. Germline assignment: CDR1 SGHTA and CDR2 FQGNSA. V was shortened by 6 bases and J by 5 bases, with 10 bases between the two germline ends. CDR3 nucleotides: TGTGCCAGCAGTCGCGGGTACAATGAAAAACTGTTTTTT. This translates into CASSRGYNEKLFF.

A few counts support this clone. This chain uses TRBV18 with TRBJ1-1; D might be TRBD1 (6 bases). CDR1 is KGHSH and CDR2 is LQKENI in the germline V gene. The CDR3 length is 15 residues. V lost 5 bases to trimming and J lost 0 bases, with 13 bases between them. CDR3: CASSARQELNTEAFF. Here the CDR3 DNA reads TGTGCCAGCTCAGCCCGACAGGAACTGAACACTGAAGCTTTCTTT.

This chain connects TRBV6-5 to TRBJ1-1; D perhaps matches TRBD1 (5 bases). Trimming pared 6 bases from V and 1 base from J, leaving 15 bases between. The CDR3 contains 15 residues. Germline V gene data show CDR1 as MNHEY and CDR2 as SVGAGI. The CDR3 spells CASRRRETANTEAFF. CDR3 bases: TGTGCCAGCAGACGCCGGGAGACAGCGAACACTGAAGCTTTCTTT.

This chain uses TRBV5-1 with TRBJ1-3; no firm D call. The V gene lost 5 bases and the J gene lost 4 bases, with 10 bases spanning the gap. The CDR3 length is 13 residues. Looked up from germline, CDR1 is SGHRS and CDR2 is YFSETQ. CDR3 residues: CASRQREGNTIYF. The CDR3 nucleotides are TGCGCCAGCAGACAGAGAGAAGGAAACACCATATATTTT.

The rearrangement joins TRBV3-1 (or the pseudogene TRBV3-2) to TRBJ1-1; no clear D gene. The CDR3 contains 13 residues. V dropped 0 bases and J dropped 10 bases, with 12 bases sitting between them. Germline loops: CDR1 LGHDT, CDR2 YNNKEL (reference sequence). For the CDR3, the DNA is TGTGCCAGCAGCCAAGATCAAGAGAGGTCAGCTTTCTTT. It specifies CASSQDQERSAFF.

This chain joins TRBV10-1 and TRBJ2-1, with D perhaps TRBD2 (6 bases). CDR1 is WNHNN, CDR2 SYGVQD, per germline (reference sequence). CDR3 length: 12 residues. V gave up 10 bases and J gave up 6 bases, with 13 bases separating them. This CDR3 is CATHRRVNEQFF. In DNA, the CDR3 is TGCGCCACCCACAGGAGGGTCAATGAGCAGTTCTTC.

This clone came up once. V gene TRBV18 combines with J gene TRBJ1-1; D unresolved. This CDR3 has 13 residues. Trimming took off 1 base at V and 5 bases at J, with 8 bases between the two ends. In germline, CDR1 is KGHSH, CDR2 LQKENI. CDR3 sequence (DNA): TGTGCCAGCTCACCACAGGGCGGGACTGAAGCTTTCTTT. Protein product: CASSPQGGTEAFF.

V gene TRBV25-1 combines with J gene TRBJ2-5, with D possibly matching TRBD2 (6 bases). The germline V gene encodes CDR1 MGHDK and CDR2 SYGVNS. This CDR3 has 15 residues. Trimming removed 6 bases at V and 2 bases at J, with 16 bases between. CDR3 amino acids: CASSPFAGPQETQYF. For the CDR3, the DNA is TGTGCCAGCAGCCCTTTTGCGGGGCCGCAAGAGACCCAGTACTTC.

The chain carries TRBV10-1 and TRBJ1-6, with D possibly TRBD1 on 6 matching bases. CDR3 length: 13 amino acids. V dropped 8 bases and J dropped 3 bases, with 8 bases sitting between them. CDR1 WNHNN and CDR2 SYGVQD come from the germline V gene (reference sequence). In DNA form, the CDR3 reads TGCGCCAGCTCCAGGGGCTATAATTCACCCCTCCACTTT. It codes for CASSRGYNSPLHF.